The entry below gives a single T cell receptor (beta chain) sequence along with its context. The specificity of this receptor is unknown. The input lacks base qualities; no much larger clone sits a single base away. CDR1 and CDR2 are drawn from the germline V gene: SQVTM, ANQGSEA. A distance of 8 bases separates the germline ends of V and J, which lose 3 bases and 6 bases respectively. The CDR3, cysteine through phenylalanine, is 11 amino acids long. The read is trimmed to its CDR3 DNA, 33 bases read in frame from base 1. The entry originates in a study of blood T cell repertoires in COVID-19 (TCRdb year 2020). About the investigation overall: Samples from collaborators originated in the United States, Italy and Spain and spanned both the acute and convalescent phases of COVID-19. The repertoires were released in a freely available public database intended as a resource for research on the immune response to SARS-CoV-2. Where HLA class I and class II types were available, the types were taken from metadata supplied by the sample provider, not from assay-based typing. The material from the prospective study consisted of cDNA or gDNA derived from T cells, B-cell-depleted T cells, or PBMCs. Samples were obtained from the ongoing ImmuneRACE study (first 160 participants) and from about 1,300 subjects provided by 6 global collaborators. The sample metadata nearly always contained a de-identified subject ID, COVID-19 status, age in years and sex. The dataset comprised deeply sampled blood TCRbeta repertoires from subjects exposed to, actively infected with, or recovered from COVID-19. Study-wide conclusions, independent of this receptor: How much clinical and demographic metadata was included differed by source and by participant, and the metadata was provided uncurated.

Whole blood was collected in K2EDTA tubes by collaborating institutions according to the institutions' own protocols. For TCRbeta analysis, collaborators shipped samples as frozen whole blood, isolated PBMCs, or DNA extracted from either of those sample types. TCRbeta CDR3 regions were amplified from genomic DNA by means of the immunoSEQ Assay, a bias-controlled multiplex PCR. The study's own analysis went as follows. Nucleated cell counts per sample were estimated from amplification of reference gene primers within the assay. To quantify the absolute abundance of each unique TCRbeta CDR3 rearrangement, sequence reads were collapsed and filtered. For each sample, productive Simpson clonality was calculated as the square root of Simpson's diversity index over productive rearrangements. Sourced from immuneACCESS, this table was stored by TCRdb with only in-frame sequences that have V and J called. A share of the clones is absent; for the studies checked, an unresolved V gene accounts for under half, and the remainder has no known explanation. V and J calls and clone size are as listed in that table; D and trimming were resolved from the DNA. The sample table records tens of thousands of clones; roughly 82% of these occur just once. Of the sample, roughly 22% falls within the top ten clones.

The origin of this receptor is a woman aged 55-75 years with acute or convalescent COVID-19. Sequencing was performed on peripheral blood. The sequence is built from TRBV29-1 and TRBJ1-2; no confident D gene assignment can be made. The CDR3: CSVELAHGYTF. In nucleotide form, the sequence is TGCAGCGTTGAGTTAGCTCATGGCTACACCTTC.